The present entry profiles one T cell receptor beta chain with its context. Its target is not known. This sample is drawn from a study of cytomegalovirus exposure and HLA in healthy donors. Findings and caveats of the study: A missense DCLRE1C variant was associated with V- and J-gene trimming of TCR beta chains in a later analysis, and an independent cohort replicated the association.

PCR used 60 Vbeta primers and 13 Jbeta primers. Using immunoSEQ multiplex PCR, the repertoire was profiled, and TCRdb retains in-frame clones only, with some absent. This repertoire shows 240,000 or so clones, 82% found once; its top ten account for around 5%. The length of the CDR3 is 18 residues. Per the germline V gene, CDR1 is SGHRS and CDR2 is YFSETQ. V dropped 4 bases and J dropped 5; count of bases not matched to a gene: 15. Material for sequencing was PBMCs. The chain links TRBV5-1 to TRBJ1-1; 12 bases map to TRBD1. This sequence originates from a woman aged 40 to 55 in good health and CMV-seropositive. The CDR3 DNA reads TGCGCCAGCAGCCGATCCGCCGGGACAGGGGGCTATCTTACTGAAGCTTTCTTT. Encoded protein: CASSRSAGTGGYLTEAFF.